This TCR beta chain appears in the sequencing data of a study of T cells in localized non-small cell lung cancer. Overall study findings and caveats: Increased T cell density in blood showed an association with longer overall survival. Tumor showed lower T cell clonality than uninvolved adjacent lung, where it was highest. One tumor region alone was sequenced, and heterogeneity therefore remains possible. A median of about 60 of the top 100 tumor clones appeared in adjacent lung, which was paired and uninvolved.

Method: immunoSEQ multiplex PCR; TCRdb's copy keeps in-frame clones and lacks some. The sample has over 55,000 clones; about nine tenths are singletons. The CDR3 runs to 14 residues. Per the germline V gene, CDR1 is SGHKS and CDR2 is YYEKEE (reference sequence). The V and J ends lost 3 bases and 3 bases respectively, with 12 bases between them. This clone was seen just once. Its target is unknown. This chain links TRBV5-5 with TRBJ1-1; D call uncertain. The clonotype originates from a woman aged 35 to 70 with stage I lung adenocarcinoma. This specimen was peripheral blood, taken before any cancer treatment. DNA of the CDR3: TGTGCCAGCAGCTCCCTGGGTGAAGACACTGAAGCTTTCTTT. Protein product: CASSSLGEDTEAFF.